The 20 T cell receptor beta chains below come from one sample, sequenced in a study of control samples from healthy donors and cancer patients. Assay used: immunoSEQ multiplex PCR; TCRdb lists only in-frame clones, some missing. The table lists 95,000 to 130,000 clones, approximately 90% of them singletons. Material for sequencing was blood. The receptors were sampled from a woman between 70 and 85 years old in good health.

This clone is a singleton in its sample. The chain combines TRBV3-1 (or the pseudogene TRBV3-2) with TRBJ1-2; no reliable D call. The CDR3 contains 13 residues. V lost 3 bases to trimming and J lost 5 bases, with 10 bases between them. Germline values: CDR1 LGHDT, CDR2 YNNKEL (reference sequence). CDR3 in amino acids: CASSHPDSYGYTF. CDR3 in DNA: TGTGCCAGCAGCCATCCCGATAGTTATGGCTACACCTTC.

The table lists this clone with a count of one. The chain carries TRBV6-6 and TRBJ1-2; 8 bases map to TRBD1. Germline V CDR1 and CDR2: MNHNY, SVGAGI (reference sequence). This CDR3 comprises 15 residues. V dropped 4 bases and J dropped 0; count of bases not matched to a gene: 4. The CDR3 nucleotides read TGTGCCAGCAGTTCCCAGGGGGCGCCTAACTATGGCTACACCTTC. It yields the protein CASSSQGAPNYGYTF.

This clone was recorded only once. For the CDR3, the DNA is TGTGCCAGCAGCAAGACGGGACAGGGGATAGATACGCAGTATTTT. Its translation: CASSKTGQGIDTQYF. The chain couples TRBV6-6 to TRBJ2-3; 10 nucleotides line up with TRBD1. Germline trimming cut 6 bases from V and 5 bases from J; bases unmatched to any gene: 8. From germline, CDR1 is MNHNY and CDR2 SVGAGI (reference sequence). There are 15 residues in the CDR3.

This chain connects TRBV6-6 to TRBJ1-3; no definite D call. The CDR3 sequence is 12 residues long. The germline V gene has CDR1 MNHNY and CDR2 SVGAGI (reference sequence). V lost 4 bases and J 4 bases, leaving 5 bases between the germline ends. DNA of the CDR3: TGTGCCAGCAGTTCACAGGGAAACACCATATATTTT. Its translation: CASSSQGNTIYF.

This chain uses TRBV4-1 with TRBJ1-2, with D hard to call. This CDR3 is built from 17 residues. Germline CDR1 reads MGHRA; CDR2 reads YSYEKL. Trimming left V 4 bases short and J 1 base short, with 19 bases between. CDR3 nucleotide sequence: TGCGCCAGCAGCCCCACGCAGAGCAGTTCGGGTAACTATGGCTACACCTTC. Translated: CASSPTQSSSGNYGYTF.

CDR3 amino acids: CASSWDSPNNSPLHF. CDR3 DNA sequence: TGCGCCAGCAGTTGGGACAGTCCAAATAATTCACCCCTCCACTTT. This sequence joins TRBV5-1 and TRBJ1-6; 7 bases agree with TRBD1. This CDR3 is 15 amino acids long. CDR1 SGHRS and CDR2 YFSETQ come from the germline V gene. Germline trimming cut 5 bases from V and 5 bases from J; bases unmatched to any gene: 7.

CDR3 in DNA: TGTGCCAGCGTTCGGCTGAACACCGGGGAGCTGTTTTTT. It is translated as CASVRLNTGELFF. V gene TRBV6-5 combines with J gene TRBJ2-2; D unresolved. Germline assignment: CDR1 MNHEY and CDR2 SVGAGI. The CDR3 has 13 residues. Trimming shortened V by 8 bases and J by 1 base, and 8 bases separated the two germline ends.

V is TRBV6-4 and J is TRBJ1-2; TRBD1 agrees at 8 bases. CDR3 length: 12 residues. The germline CDR1 and CDR2 sequences are MRHNA and SNTAGT. The ends lost 5 bases at V and 8 bases at J; junction bases unmatched: 4. CDR3 coding DNA: TGTGCCAGCAGTCCGGACAGGGTAGGCTACACCTTC. This sequence encodes CASSPDRVGYTF.

This chain connects TRBV12-3 or TRBV12-4 to TRBJ2-4; a possible D gene is TRBD1 (6 bases). Between the trimmed V and J ends, which lost 5 bases and 7 bases, there was a span of 12 bases. This CDR3 is built from 13 residues. CDR3 in amino acids: CASSRTVSNIQYF. The CDR3 coding sequence is TGTGCCAGCAGTCGGACAGTATCTAACATTCAGTACTTC.

This rearrangement joins TRBV9 to TRBJ1-3, with TRBD1 matching over 7 bases. The CDR3 length is 14 residues. CDR1 and CDR2 from the germline V gene are SGDLS and YYNGEE. V was clipped by 0 bases and J by 8 bases; unmatched bases: 5. Here the CDR3 reads CASSVGNRGDTIYF. CDR3 coding DNA: TGTGCCAGCAGCGTAGGTAACAGGGGAGACACCATATATTTT.

This chain connects TRBV5-1 to TRBJ1-6; TRBD1 agrees at 8 bases. CDR1 and CDR2 from the germline V gene are SGHRS and YFSETQ. The length of the CDR3 is 13 residues. After removal of 4 bases from V and 9 bases from J, the junction contained 3 bases not matched to a gene. CDR3: CASSPGGGSPLHF. As DNA, the CDR3 is TGCGCCAGCAGCCCAGGGGGCGGTTCACCCCTCCACTTT.

The rearrangement links TRBV2 to TRBJ1-2, with a possible D match to TRBD1 (6 bases). The CDR3 covers 15 residues. Germline loops: CDR1 SNHLY, CDR2 FYNNEI. Trimming shortened V by 2 bases and J by 4 bases, and 14 bases separated the two germline ends. The CDR3: CASSERDGGLYGYTF. The CDR3 DNA sequence: TGTGCCAGCAGTGAACGGGACGGGGGGCTCTATGGCTACACCTTC.

This chain uses TRBV4-2 with TRBJ2-5; TRBD1 or TRBD2 may be the D gene (6 bases each). Trimming stripped 0 bases from V and 4 bases from J, with 12 bases between. Per the germline V gene, CDR1 is LGHNA and CDR2 is YNFKEQ. The CDR3 contains 15 residues. This CDR3 reads CASSQDGGLVETQYF. In DNA, the CDR3 is TGTGCCAGCAGCCAAGATGGGGGGCTTGTAGAGACCCAGTACTTC.

This clone was counted once. This sequence joins TRBV24-1 and TRBJ2-3, with TRBD1 identical over 9 bases. The length of the CDR3 is 16 residues. Germline loops: CDR1 KGHDR, CDR2 SFDVKD. The junction had 7 bases not matched to a gene; V was cut back by 4 bases and J by 3 bases. The CDR3 loop is CATSETPGQGTDTQYF. CDR3 DNA: TGTGCCACCAGTGAGACTCCGGGACAGGGAACAGATACGCAGTATTTT.

The CDR3 coding sequence is TGTGCCAGCAGGGTTCGACAGGGGGCTGGCTATGGCTACACCTTC. Its translation: CASRVRQGAGYGYTF. The chain is built from TRBV21-1 and TRBJ1-2; the table gives TRBD1 as D, unverified against the DNA. TRBV21-1 is a pseudogene. CDR3 length: 15 residues.

The chain links TRBV7-8 to TRBJ1-3; tentative D call: TRBD1 (5 bases). V was clipped by 1 base and J by 2 bases, with 9 bases between them. Looked up from germline, CDR1 is SGHVS and CDR2 is FQNEAQ. The CDR3 covers 15 residues. Written as DNA, the CDR3 is TGTGCCAGCAGCTTAGAGCCGGGGGCTGGAAACACCATATATTTT. It yields the protein CASSLEPGAGNTIYF.

The chain joins TRBV6-5 to TRBJ2-7; D unclear. Germline CDR1 MNHEY, CDR2 SVGAGI. This CDR3 has 14 residues. Trimming left V 3 bases short and J 6 bases short, with 15 bases between. The CDR3 spells CASSYRAAGPEQYF. The CDR3 nucleotides read TGTGCCAGCAGTTATCGGGCCGCTGGGCCCGAGCAGTACTTC.

The chain couples TRBV4-2 to TRBJ1-1; the match to TRBD1 covers 7 bases. Germline loops: CDR1 LGHNA, CDR2 YNFKEQ. The length of the CDR3 is 14 residues. The ends lost 3 bases at V and 11 bases at J; junction bases unmatched: 12. In DNA form, the CDR3 reads TGTGCCAGCAGCCAGGTGACAGGGACCCCTCGGGCTTTCTTT. Translation gives CASSQVTGTPRAFF.

The chain joins TRBV19 to TRBJ1-2; D is unresolved. CDR1 is LNHDA, CDR2 SQIVND, per germline (reference sequence). Deletions cut 7 bases from V and 6 bases from J, with 18 bases between. This CDR3 spans 14 amino acids. The CDR3 here is CASNSGGPVDGYTF. CDR3 in DNA: TGTGCCAGTAACTCGGGAGGGCCGGTAGATGGCTACACCTTC. The variable domain in full, completed from reference TRBV19 and TRBJ1-2, reads DGGITQSPKYLFRKEGQNVTLSCEQNLNHDAMYWYRQDPGQGLRLIYYSQIVNDFQKGDIAEGYSVSREKKESFPLTVTSAQKNPTAFYLCASNSGGPVDGYTFGSGTRLTVV.

In this sample, this clone turned up a few times. The gene calls are TRBV9 and TRBJ1-1; D perhaps matches TRBD1 (5 bases). The CDR3 is 18 amino acids. Trimming stripped 4 bases from V and 0 bases from J, with 22 bases between. Germline V CDR1 and CDR2: SGDLS, YYNGEE. The CDR3 bases are TGTGCCAGCAGCCCCGGAATGGGGGAAGGGAGGATGAACACTGAAGCTTTCTTT. Translation: CASSPGMGEGRMNTEAFF. The full variable domain, completed using reference TRBV9 and TRBJ1-1, is DSGVTQTPKHLITATGQRVTLRCSPRSGDLSVYWYQQSLDQGLQFLIQYYNGEERAKGNILERFSAQQFPDLHSELNLSSLELGDSALYFCASSPGMGEGRMNTEAFFGQGTRLTVV.